This TCR beta chain was identified during a study of beta chain features in type 1 diabetes (dated by TCRdb to the late 2010s). Study-wide context: No differences in mean age, gender distribution, total cell number or subset yield were found between patients and healthy donors. A total of 90 million to 130 million sorted cells were examined across all samples, and a strong correlation was observed between cell number per subset and RNA yield. In the study, TCRB repertoires of sorted circulating CD4+ T cell subsets from recently diagnosed type 1 diabetes patients were compared with those of matched healthy donors. Naive and central memory subsets were obtained from all 30 or so donors, but regulatory and stem cell-like memory subsets were isolated from only 8 patients and about eight healthy donors. Overall study outcomes, separate from this receptor: Fewer insertions and more nucleotide deletions at VDJ recombination sites were observed in patients with type 1 diabetes, implying thymic rearrangement abnormalities. Naive, central memory and regulatory TCRB repertoires appeared to be more similar among patients than among healthy donors. Type 1 diabetes patients showed a moderate but significant shortening of TCRB CDR3 length in all four CD4+ subsets. Only small numbers of individuals were included in the HLA sub-analyses, which left unresolved whether HLA type had any influence on TCRB rearrangement. PCR may preferentially amplify shorter templates, but because patient and control samples were amplified and corrected together, any resulting skew would affect both groups equally. Because cDNA was sequenced instead of genomic DNA, highly expressing activated cells could be over-represented, though the groups showed no difference in activation or CD3 levels.

This clone has only a few counts. What antigen it recognizes has not been identified. Base-call qualities are not available, and no considerably larger clone is one nucleotide away. Trimming costs V 8 bases and J 2 bases, and their ends lie 13 bases apart. The CDR3, cysteine through phenylalanine, is 13 amino acids long. The CDR3 DNA has 39 bases and is translated from base 1. CDR1 MNHEY and CDR2 SMNVEV were looked up in the germline V gene (reference sequence). The entire isolated RNA was reverse transcribed using the High Capacity cDNA Reverse Transcription Kit, and thus expressed TCRB transcripts were sequenced. Deep immunoSEQ sequencing was applied to naive, central memory and regulatory T cell samples, giving an average of approximately 3.8 million total reads per sample. Sorted cells were lysed in RLT buffer and RNA was extracted with DNase-treated RNeasy Micro or Mini kits, depending on cell number. Each cell subset was processed separately to prevent cross-contamination, with patient and healthy donor samples processed together. The immunoSEQ multiplex PCR was used to amplify TCRB sequences from cDNA, yielding 87-bp fragments that span the CDR3 region. Sequencing of the amplicons was done on the Illumina HiSeq platform. The published analysis was carried out like this. Synthetic template baselines were used to correct PCR bias computationally, reads within Hamming distance 2 were collapsed, and singletons that could not be merged were discarded. Reads were aligned against IMGT so that V, D and J genes, CDR3 length and insertions or deletions at six rearrangement sites could be assigned. Within each subset, clonotype counts were normalized to the number of sorted cells before true diversity and Gini coefficients were calculated with the tcR R package. The overlap coefficient, calculated on TCRB nucleotide sequences, was used to quantify repertoire sharing. In its TCRdb copy, this immuneACCESS table keeps in-frame sequences only and misses some clones. Where compared with another copy, unresolved V genes explain less than half of these, and the others have no known cause. V and J calls plus clone size are reproduced from that table; the DNA served to infer D and trimming. This sample has about 240,000 clones in its table, and less than 35% of those were observed once. Clones ranked in the top ten supply 4% of the sample.

Each donor gave one peripheral blood draw, averaging roughly 120 mL, which was collected into heparinised tubes. A BD FACSAria II was used to sort naive, central memory, regulatory and stem cell-like memory CD4+ T cells with a panel that included CD45RO, CCR7, CD25, CD127, CD95 and CD27. A purity above 95% was achieved for all sorted populations. PBMCs were isolated immediately by Lymphoprep density gradient centrifugation and stained directly without culture. To minimize batch effects, samples were stained and sorted in pairs, one healthy donor with one patient per experiment. The material sequenced was central memory CD4+ T cells from blood. The sequence is built from TRBV27 and TRBJ2-7; the D gene assignment is perhaps TRBD1 or TRBD2, with each matching 5 bases. This receptor was obtained from a young man in good health. At the DNA level, the sequence is TGTGCCAGCGGCTGGGGACCGACCTACGAGCAGTACTTC. Protein translation: CASGWGPTYEQYF.